Sequencing of this TCR beta chain was carried out in a study of prognosis after radiotherapy for stage I lung cancer. Study-level points and caveats: The study found lower Shannon entropy after stereotactic body radiation therapy in patients who developed distant metastases.

This clonotype occurred many times. The antigen is unknown. TCR beta CDR3 amplification from genomic DNA was performed by two-round multiplex PCR. Amplification in first-round PCR relied on primers specific to each TRBV and TRBJ gene. TCRdb independently ran MiXCR on the multiplex PCR reads; one entry per CDR3 protein. This repertoire shows 20,000 to 25,000 distinct CDR3 sequences, roughly 45% found once; its top ten account for roughly a third. Peripheral blood, approximately 6 milliliters per draw, was collected at each of two time points. Material: PBMCs, obtained before or after stereotactic body radiation therapy (not recorded which). The TCR sequence derives from a donor aged 50 or older with non-small cell lung cancer.

CDR3 sequence: CASSLAKLTGPSSYEQYF. As DNA, the CDR3 is TGTGCCAGCAGCTTGGCCAAGTTAACAGGGCCTTCTTCCTACGAGCAGTACTTC. V and J are TRBV5-6 and TRBJ2-7, with a weak D call TRBD1 (6 bases). Germline CDR1 reads SGHDT; CDR2 reads YYEEEE. The CDR3 has 18 amino acids. V was trimmed by 0 bases and J by 1 base, leaving 20 bases between them.